This TCR beta chain is from a study of CD8+CD57+ T cells in acquired aplastic anemia. Study information: Sorted cells (CD4+ and CD8+) yielded DNA amounts that averaged approximately 3.1 ug. General study results and limits: The same twenty-nine CD8+ CDR3 sequences occurred in patients and in controls.

The template for TCR beta VDJ and CDR3 sequence profiling was genomic DNA. From the reads, TCRdb called clonotypes with MiXCR, one entry per CDR3 protein. The table records roughly 98,000 distinct CDR3 sequences, around two thirds of them present only once. Flow cytometry had shown expanded CD8+CD57+ cells in the patients chosen for sequencing. With no exception, the patients had severe acquired aplastic anemia. The blood sampling took place in patients who had so far received no therapy. In the case of this clonotype: Its antigen is not known.

V gave up 0 bases and J gave up 5 bases; unmatched junction bases: 8. In germline, CDR1 is SGHAT, CDR2 FQDESV (reference sequence). The CDR3 loop spans 17 amino acids. The chain employs TRBV11-1 and TRBJ2-1; 9 positions match TRBD1. Sequenced material: sorted CD4+, CD8+, or CD8+CD57+ T cells (not recorded which) from PBMCs. This receptor was identified in a human donor with aplastic anemia. The CDR3 here is CASSLATTGGLDNEQFF. CDR3 coding DNA: TGTGCCAGCAGCTTAGCGACGACAGGGGGATTGGACAATGAGCAGTTCTTC.